This T cell receptor beta chain derives from a study of siplizumab effects on memory and regulatory T cells. A note on this clone: Antigen unknown.

The protocol was immunoSEQ multiplex PCR, while the TCRdb copy is restricted to in-frame clones and leaves out a portion. Of fewer than 65,000 clones in the sample, over 85% were seen once. The CDR3 extends over 15 amino acids. The germline gives CDR1 SGHNT, CDR2 YYREEE (reference sequence). Trimming removed 1 base from V and 7 bases from J, with 12 bases in between. General study points: There appeared to be greater diversity in naive T cells than in memory cells, and naive T cells seemed major contributors to the alloresponse.

The source of this sequence is a human donor in good health. Sequenced sample: CD8+ T cells sorted from blood. The J gene is TRBJ2-6, the V gene TRBV5-4; D not certain. CDR3 coding DNA: TGTGCCAGCAGCTTGTCCCCGTCGAACGCCAACGTCCTGACTTTC. Protein: CASSLSPSNANVLTF.